Included here is one TCR beta chain sequence, with context. The antigen remains undetermined. The CDR3 is 16 amino acids. V dropped 4 bases and J dropped 3 bases, with 16 bases sitting between them. Looked up from germline, CDR1 is MNHNY and CDR2 is SVGAGI (reference sequence). This entry is derived from a study of shared clonotypes between healthy human individuals. Study details: Donors consisted of two women and three men between 18 and 49. Overall study results and limits: Among non-shared clonotypes, generation probabilities were lower than among those shared by all four donors.

Subsets obtained from CD4+ cells comprised CD45RA+ naive and CD45RA-negative memory cells. The study ran the assay at deep level. The data were produced by immunoSEQ multiplex PCR, yet TCRdb's version contains in-frame clones alone and is incomplete. The sample has a few hundred thousand clones, roughly 97% seen once; the top ten hold around 0.057%. The V and J genes are TRBV6-6 and TRBJ1-5, with D hard to call. This receptor was obtained from a woman aged 25 to 39 in good health. Source material: naive CD4+ T cells sorted from blood. The subset was: CD45RA+ positively selected. The CDR3 protein is CASSSKGRSYNQPQHF. The DNA for the CDR3 is TGTGCCAGCAGTTCGAAGGGTAGGAGTTACAATCAGCCCCAGCATTTT.